These 23 T cell receptor beta chains share one sample of origin, sequenced in a study of cytomegalovirus exposure and HLA in healthy donors (dated by TCRdb to 2016 to 2017). The library was made by the immunoSEQ multiplex PCR assay. For the multiplex PCR, a mixture combining 60 forward primers for TCR Vbeta segments and 13 reverse primers for TCR Jbeta segments was used. TCRdb took over this immuneACCESS table, retaining in-frame rearrangements with V and J assigned. Such tables are incomplete; in checked studies, under half of the missing clones stem from an unresolved V gene, and the remainder is unexplained. Present in this sample are more than 95,000 clones, around four fifths of which were seen just once. About a tenth of the sample belongs to the ten largest clones. Sequencing was performed on PBMCs. The receptor set was obtained from a man aged 25 to 40 in good health and CMV-seropositive.

J is TRBJ2-7 and V is TRBV29-1, with 7 bases matching TRBD1. The trim removed 6 bases at V and 0 bases at J, leaving 5 bases unmatched. This CDR3 has 13 amino acids. Germline loops: CDR1 SQVTM, CDR2 ANQGSEA. CDR3 sequence (DNA): TGCAGCGTGGGGACAGAGTCCTCCTACGAGCAGTACTTC. This encodes CSVGTESSYEQYF.

The chain combines TRBV9 with TRBJ2-1; the D is unclear. V was clipped by 0 bases and J by 5 bases, with 9 bases between them. The CDR3 has 14 residues. Looked up from germline, CDR1 is SGDLS and CDR2 is YYNGEE. Here the CDR3 reads CASSVVPIDNEQFF. The CDR3 DNA reads as TGTGCCAGCAGCGTAGTGCCTATAGACAATGAGCAGTTCTTC.

The genes are TRBV5-1 and TRBJ2-5; D remains unclear. Germline values: CDR1 SGHRS, CDR2 YFSETQ. V was cut by 2 bases and J by 1 base, with 6 bases left in between. The CDR3 loop spans 13 amino acids. The CDR3 here is CASSLNLQETQYF. CDR3 coding DNA: TGCGCCAGCAGCTTAAATCTCCAAGAGACCCAGTACTTC.

The chain employs TRBV4-1 and TRBJ2-7; D unclear. Germline loops: CDR1 MGHRA, CDR2 YSYEKL. V gave up 1 base and J gave up 0 bases, with 10 bases separating them. This CDR3 region has 15 residues. This CDR3 is CASSQVPDFSYEQYF. The DNA of the CDR3 is TGCGCCAGCAGCCAAGTACCCGACTTCTCCTACGAGCAGTACTTC.

This clone has a handful of counts. The chain uses TRBV30 and TRBJ2-5; D might be TRBD2 (7 bases). The ends were cut back, 5 bases at V and 2 bases at J, with 12 bases in the middle. The CDR3 is 13 amino acids. Germline CDR1 GTSNPN, CDR2 SVGIG (reference sequence). The DNA for the CDR3 is TGTGCCTGGGGGAGGGACACTCAAGAGACCCAGTACTTC. Its translation: CAWGRDTQETQYF.

The gene calls are TRBV29-1 and TRBJ2-7, with 13 nucleotides matching TRBD2. Per germline, CDR1 SQVTM and CDR2 ANQGSEA. This CDR3 contains 15 residues. V lost 6 bases and J lost 5; bases outside the gene matches: 10. In DNA, the CDR3 is TGCAGCGTGGTTCCGAGGACTAGCGGGAGCCACGAGCAGTACTTC. Encoded protein: CSVVPRTSGSHEQYF.

This clone was found once. The V gene is TRBV28, the J gene TRBJ2-1, with 10 nucleotides matching TRBD1. Germline V gene lookup returns CDR1 MDHEN and CDR2 SYDVKM. Losses at the gene ends were 2 bases for V and 8 bases for J; bases not matched to a gene: 9. CDR3 length: 16 amino acids. CDR3 amino acids: CASSLGGTGAWDEQFF. CDR3 coding DNA: TGTGCCAGCAGTTTAGGGGGGACAGGGGCCTGGGATGAGCAGTTCTTC.

The chain couples TRBV5-1 to TRBJ1-4; 9 positions match TRBD1. V shed 0 bases, J shed 8 bases, and the junction held 5 bases outside the gene matches. CDR3 length: 15 residues. Germline V gene lookup returns CDR1 SGHRS and CDR2 YFSETQ. In DNA, the CDR3 is TGCGCCAGCAGCTTGGCCGGACAGGGGAGGGAAAAACTGTTTTTT. It encodes CASSLAGQGREKLFF.

This clone is a singleton in its sample. The chain joins TRBV25-1 to TRBJ2-7; TRBD2 matches 7 bases. V shed 3 bases and J 7 bases; nucleotides not matched to a gene: 9. The CDR3 has 14 residues. The germline V gene encodes CDR1 MGHDK and CDR2 SYGVNS. CDR3 nucleotides: TGTGCCAGCAGTGAGACTACTAGCGTGAGTGAGCAGTACTTC. It yields the protein CASSETTSVSEQYF.

The V and J genes are TRBV30 and TRBJ1-4; D possibly corresponds to TRBD1 (6 bases). In germline, CDR1 is GTSNPN, CDR2 SVGIG (reference sequence). CDR3 length equals 14 residues. Between the trimmed V and J ends, which lost 2 bases and 4 bases, there was a span of 11 bases. Written as DNA, the CDR3 is TGTGCCTGGAGTTGGGACACCATTAATGAAAAACTGTTTTTT. Translating gives CAWSWDTINEKLFF.

The V call is TRBV7-9, the J call TRBJ2-3; D is unclear. Between the trimmed V and J ends, which lost 5 bases and 0 bases, there was a span of 12 bases. Germline lookup yields CDR1 SEHNR and CDR2 FQNEAQ (reference sequence). The CDR3 has 15 amino acids. CDR3 coding DNA: TGTGCCAGCAGCAACTCCCAACGGAGCACAGATACGCAGTATTTT. Translation gives CASSNSQRSTDTQYF.

The chain recombines TRBV14 with TRBJ2-1, with D hard to call. CDR3 length: 13 amino acids. The V end lost 3 bases, the J end lost 3 bases, and 6 bases lay between the germline ends. Per germline, CDR1 SGHDN and CDR2 FVKESK. Here the CDR3 reads CASSHVIYNEQFF. In DNA, the CDR3 is TGTGCCAGCAGCCATGTAATCTACAATGAGCAGTTCTTC.

This chain joins TRBV9 and TRBJ2-7; unclear D gene. Trimming took off 0 bases at V and 7 bases at J, with 8 bases between the two ends. The CDR3 is 12 amino acids. The V gene's germline CDR1 is SGDLS and CDR2 YYNGEE. In DNA form, the CDR3 reads TGTGCCAGCAGCGTAGATCGAGGAGAGCAGTACTTC. It codes for CASSVDRGEQYF. Based on the CDR3 plus reference TRBV9 and TRBJ2-7, the full variable domain is DSGVTQTPKHLITATGQRVTLRCSPRSGDLSVYWYQQSLDQGLQFLIQYYNGEERAKGNILERFSAQQFPDLHSELNLSSLELGDSALYFCASSVDRGEQYFGPGTRLTVT.

This chain links TRBV6-6 with TRBJ2-1; D not resolved. The V gene's germline CDR1 is MNHNY and CDR2 SVGAGI (reference sequence). This CDR3 region has 12 residues. The CDR3 DNA reads as TGTGCTGTGGCCAGCTCCTACAATGAGCAGTTCTTC. Protein sequence: CAVASSYNEQFF.

V and J are TRBV7-2 and TRBJ2-1; the D is unclear. This CDR3 contains 15 residues. CDR1 is SGHTA, CDR2 FQGNSA, per germline. V dropped 0 bases and J dropped 4 bases, with 10 bases sitting between them. The CDR3 nucleotides read TGTGCCAGCAGCTTAGCCTACCCTGCATACAATGAGCAGTTCTTC. It specifies CASSLAYPAYNEQFF.

This clone has more than one count but fewer than ten. This chain uses TRBV27 with TRBJ2-2, with 7 bases lining up with TRBD1. V dropped 5 bases and J dropped 0; count of bases not matched to a gene: 15. CDR3 size: 19 residues. Germline loops: CDR1 MNHEY, CDR2 SMNVEV (reference sequence). The CDR3 DNA is TGTGCCAGCAGTCCCTCAGGGGGATCTCTAGCCTCGAACACCGGGGAGCTGTTTTTT. Amino acid sequence: CASSPSGGSLASNTGELFF.

This chain joins TRBV2 and TRBJ2-1, with a possible D match to TRBD2 (5 bases). Trimming pared 7 bases from V and 8 bases from J, leaving 18 bases between. Germline V CDR1 and CDR2: SNHLY, FYNNEI. CDR3 length: 14 amino acids. The chain's CDR3 is CASKGGLPLDEQFF. CDR3 coding DNA: TGTGCCAGCAAGGGCGGACTCCCCCTGGATGAGCAGTTCTTC.

The V call is TRBV11-2, the J call TRBJ2-1; the match to TRBD1 covers 11 bases. This CDR3 region has 15 residues. The germline V gene has CDR1 SGHAT and CDR2 FQNNGV. With 5 bases clipped from V and 8 bases from J, the junction kept 8 bases outside the gene matches. The DNA of the CDR3 is TGTGCCAGCAGCGCCCGGGACAGGGGGGGCGATGAGCAGTTCTTC. Amino acids: CASSARDRGGDEQFF.

The chain uses TRBV29-1 and TRBJ2-7; TRBD1 aligns across 7 bases. Trimming at V came to 5 bases and at J to 7 bases, leaving 11 bases not matched to a gene. Germline V gives CDR1 SQVTM, CDR2 ANQGSEA. The CDR3 loop spans 13 amino acids. Written as DNA, the CDR3 is TGCAGCGTTTGGAAGGGACAGACCCAGGAGCAGTACTTC. This gives the protein CSVWKGQTQEQYF.

V gene TRBV20-1 combines with J gene TRBJ2-7; D uncertain. The CDR3 covers 10 residues. V was clipped by 3 bases and J by 4 bases, with 4 bases between them. CDR1 is DFQATT and CDR2 is SNEGSKA in the germline V gene (reference sequence). CDR3 bases: TGCAGTGCTAGTCGGTACGAGCAGTACTTC. Amino acids: CSASRYEQYF.

This chain connects TRBV5-1 to TRBJ1-1; a possible D gene is TRBD1 (6 bases). Germline CDR1 and CDR2: SGHRS and YFSETQ. This CDR3 has 17 residues. V was clipped by 4 bases and J by 1 base, with 20 bases between them. CDR3 nucleotides: TGCGCCAGCAGCACGCAACCAGGGGTGCCGCGGAACACTGAAGCTTTCTTT. The encoded protein is CASSTQPGVPRNTEAFF. The whole variable domain, remainder taken from reference TRBV5-1 and TRBJ1-1, is KAGVTQTPRYLIKTRGQQVTLSCSPISGHRSVSWYQQTPGQGLQFLFEYFSETQRNKGNFPGRFSGRQFSNSRSEMNVSTLELGDSALYLCASSTQPGVPRNTEAFFGQGTRLTVV.

The DNA for the CDR3 is TGTGCCAGCAGCCTCACACCAACCCTCGGGGGCTACACCTTC. This gives the protein CASSLTPTLGGYTF. The chain has TRBV11-2 and TRBJ1-2; D is ambiguous. The V end was cut by 5 bases, the J end by 8 bases, with 18 bases between. The CDR3 loop spans 14 amino acids. Germline V lookup: CDR1 SGHAT, CDR2 FQNNGV.

The CDR3 reads CASSSLTSGPLVSSYNEQFF. The CDR3 nucleotides read TGTGCCAGCAGCTCCCTCACTAGCGGGCCGCTGGTTAGCTCCTACAATGAGCAGTTCTTC. The chain couples TRBV13 to TRBJ2-1; 9 bases align to TRBD2. The CDR3 spans 20 residues. CDR1 and CDR2 (germline): PRHDT, FYEKMQ (reference sequence). Germline trimming cut 4 bases from V and 0 bases from J; bases unmatched to any gene: 16.